These 12 T cell receptor beta chains originate from one sample sequenced in a study of blood T cell repertoires in COVID-19. TCRdb keeps only in-frame clones here, not all; method: immunoSEQ multiplex PCR. Seen here are fewer than 150,000 clones, about 80% observed once, and the top ten hold roughly 15%. What was sequenced was peripheral blood. The receptors come from a woman between 45 and 65 years old with acute or convalescent COVID-19.

The chain combines TRBV15 with TRBJ1-1; 8 nucleotides line up with TRBD1. The trim removed 0 bases at V and 0 bases at J, leaving 6 bases unmatched. The CDR3 extends over 17 amino acids. Germline V CDR1 and CDR2: LNHNV, YYDKDF (reference sequence). In nucleotides, the CDR3 is TGTGCCACCAGCAGAGATTGGACAGGGTCACTGAACACTGAAGCTTTCTTT. This encodes CATSRDWTGSLNTEAFF.

This chain joins TRBV19 and TRBJ2-2; D is unresolved. The CDR3 runs 16 residues. CDR1 is LNHDA and CDR2 is SQIVND in the germline V gene (reference sequence). Trimming removed 3 bases at V and 3 bases at J, with 14 bases between. CDR3 sequence reads: CASSIVGPFDTGELFF. As DNA, the CDR3 is TGTGCCAGTAGTATTGTTGGCCCCTTTGACACCGGGGAGCTGTTTTTT. Using reference TRBV19 and TRBJ2-2 for the parts outside the CDR3, the full variable domain is DGGITQSPKYLFRKEGQNVTLSCEQNLNHDAMYWYRQDPGQGLRLIYYSQIVNDFQKGDIAEGYSVSREKKESFPLTVTSAQKNPTAFYLCASSIVGPFDTGELFFGEGSRLTVL.

The chain is built from TRBV29-1 and TRBJ1-1; 9 nucleotides agree with TRBD1. V trimming: 5 bases; J trimming: 5 bases; junction bases outside the gene matches: 6. The germline gives CDR1 SQVTM, CDR2 ANQGSEA. The CDR3 runs to 13 residues. This chain's CDR3 is CSVWTGDWTEAFF. CDR3 DNA: TGCAGCGTTTGGACAGGGGATTGGACTGAAGCTTTCTTT. Full variable domain (rest looked up from reference TRBV29-1 and TRBJ1-1): SAVISQKPSRDICQRGTSLTIQCQVDSQVTMMFWYRQQPGQSLTLIATANQGSEATYESGFVIDKFPISRPNLTFSTLTVSNMSPEDSSIYLCSVWTGDWTEAFFGQGTRLTVV.

The chain employs TRBV10-3 and TRBJ2-5; unclear D gene. Germline values: CDR1 ENHRY, CDR2 SYGVKD. V was cut by 0 bases and J by 4 bases, with 6 bases left in between. The CDR3 runs to 13 residues. CDR3 nucleotides: TGTGCCATCAGTGAGTCACGGGTAGAGACCCAGTACTTC. Translating it yields CAISESRVETQYF.

This rearrangement joins TRBV2 to TRBJ1-1; possibly TRBD1 for D (5 bases). V lost 5 bases, J lost 5 bases, and 15 bases lay in between. The CDR3 has 14 amino acids. Germline-derived CDR1 and CDR2 are SNHLY and FYNNEI. The CDR3 DNA reads TGTGCCAGCAGTAATAACAGGCCGAGAACTGAAGCTTTCTTT. As protein: CASSNNRPRTEAFF.

V gene TRBV19 combines with J gene TRBJ1-1, with a possible D match to TRBD1 (5 bases). With 9 bases removed from V and 2 bases from J, the gap between germline ends came to 10 bases. The CDR3 has 12 residues. Per the germline V gene, CDR1 is LNHDA and CDR2 is SQIVND (reference sequence). The CDR3 region is CASRTGNTEAFF. Here the CDR3 DNA reads TGTGCCAGCCGAACAGGTAACACTGAAGCTTTCTTT.

This sequence joins TRBV5-1 and TRBJ1-1; the match to TRBD1 covers 9 bases. Germline V lookup: CDR1 SGHRS, CDR2 YFSETQ. Trimming took 4 bases from V and 3 from J; bases not matched to a gene: 4. The CDR3 totals 14 residues. DNA for the CDR3: TGCGCCAGCAGCCTGACAGGGGGGGACACTGAAGCTTTCTTT. Translation: CASSLTGGDTEAFF.

Only a few counts were recorded for this clone. V is TRBV7-2 and J is TRBJ1-2, with 7 bases fitting TRBD1. The V segment lost 4 bases and the J segment 1 base; nucleotides outside the gene matches: 3. Looked up from germline, CDR1 is SGHTA and CDR2 is FQGNSA. The CDR3 is 14 amino acids. CDR3 coding DNA: TGTGCCAGCAGCTGGGGGACAGTTAACTATGGCTACACCTTC. It encodes CASSWGTVNYGYTF. The whole variable domain, filled in from reference TRBV7-2 and TRBJ1-2, reads GAGVSQSPSNKVTEKGKDVELRCDPISGHTALYWYRQSLGQGLEFLIYFQGNSAPDKSGLPSDRFSAERTGGSVSTLTIQRTQQEDSAVYLCASSWGTVNYGYTFGSGTRLTVV.

This chain joins TRBV27 and TRBJ2-3; tentatively, D is TRBD1 (6 bases). The CDR3 sequence is 14 residues long. Germline V lookup: CDR1 MNHEY, CDR2 SMNVEV (reference sequence). Trimming shortened V by 6 bases and J by 1 base, and 11 bases separated the two germline ends. Here the CDR3 DNA reads TGTGCCAGCAGCAGGGGTGTGGGCACAGATACGCAGTATTTT. Amino acids: CASSRGVGTDTQYF.

This clone was counted a single time. The J gene is TRBJ2-7, the V gene TRBV10-2, with 9 bases matching TRBD2. Per germline, CDR1 WSHSY and CDR2 SAAADI. This CDR3 contains 15 residues. With V trimmed by 3 bases and J by 6 bases, 9 bases remained unmatched. CDR3 in DNA: TGCGCCAGCAGTGAAGGGGGGGGACTAGCACGCGAGCAGTACTTC. The encoded protein is CASSEGGGLAREQYF.

This clone has only a few counts. The chain carries TRBV7-8 and TRBJ1-6; D unresolved. Germline CDR1 SGHVS, CDR2 FQNEAQ. Trimming took off 2 bases at V and 7 bases at J, with 15 bases between the two ends. This CDR3 contains 16 residues. CDR3 amino acids: CASSLTDITGNSPLHF. Written as DNA, the CDR3 is TGTGCCAGCAGCTTAACCGACATAACTGGAAATTCACCCCTCCACTTT.

The V and J genes are TRBV11-2 and TRBJ1-2, with D perhaps matching TRBD1 (6 bases). There are 12 residues in the CDR3. V dropped 3 bases and J dropped 9 bases, with 11 bases sitting between them. CDR1 is SGHAT, CDR2 FQNNGV, per germline. CDR3 loop: CASSFGTSRYTF. CDR3 DNA sequence: TGTGCCAGCAGCTTTGGGACAAGTCGCTACACCTTC.